These 5 T cell receptor beta chains originate from one sample sequenced in a study of T cell changes during pregnancy in multiple sclerosis. TCRdb's copy holds only in-frame clones and misses some; the assay was immunoSEQ multiplex PCR. The sample has roughly 40,000 clones; about nine tenths are singletons. This sample comprised CD4+ T cells from peripheral blood mononuclear cells, obtained in the third trimester of pregnancy. The receptors come from a female donor with multiple sclerosis, enrolled in a pregnancy study.

The J gene is TRBJ2-1, the V gene TRBV27; 10 nucleotides line up with TRBD2. V lost 1 base and J lost 0; bases outside the gene matches: 9. The germline gives CDR1 MNHEY, CDR2 SMNVEV (reference sequence). This CDR3 is built from 19 residues. The CDR3 is CASSLFRSGRLSSYNEQFF. In nucleotides, the CDR3 is TGTGCCAGCAGTTTATTTCGTAGCGGGAGGCTGAGCTCCTACAATGAGCAGTTCTTC.

V and J are TRBV11-3 and TRBJ2-4; 7 nucleotides align to TRBD2. V trimming: 5 bases; J trimming: 6 bases; junction bases outside the gene matches: 4. The CDR3 is 13 amino acids. Germline lookup yields CDR1 SGHNT and CDR2 YENEEA. The CDR3: CASSPSGGNIQYF. The CDR3 DNA follows: TGTGCCAGCAGCCCTTCGGGGGGAAACATTCAGTACTTC.

The table lists this clone with a count of one. The chain carries TRBV7-2 and TRBJ1-5; perhaps TRBD1 as D (6 bases). CDR1 is SGHTA, CDR2 FQGNSA, per germline. CDR3 length equals 16 residues. V lost 2 bases and J 5 bases, leaving 16 bases between the germline ends. The CDR3 coding sequence is TGTGCCAGCAGCTTATCCGGGGGGCGCGGGTATCAGCCCCAGCATTTT. It codes for CASSLSGGRGYQPQHF.

This chain joins TRBV6-1 and TRBJ2-4; weak D call: TRBD2 (6 bases). The germline V gene has CDR1 MNHNS and CDR2 SASEGT. CDR3 size: 15 residues. Trimming shortened V by 1 base and J by 1 base, and 8 bases separated the two germline ends. CDR3 in DNA: TGTGCCAGCAGTGAAGGGGGGGAGGCCAAAAACATTCAGTACTTC. Residues: CASSEGGEAKNIQYF.

CDR3 in DNA: TGTGCCAGCAGCTTAGCGCTAGCGGGAGGGCCACAGGAGACCCAGTACTTC. Translating gives CASSLALAGGPQETQYF. The gene calls are TRBV7-2 and TRBJ2-5; 12 bases align to TRBD2. Germline V CDR1 and CDR2: SGHTA, FQGNSA. J was trimmed by 5 bases and V by 0 bases; bases with no gene match: 7. CDR3 length: 17 residues.